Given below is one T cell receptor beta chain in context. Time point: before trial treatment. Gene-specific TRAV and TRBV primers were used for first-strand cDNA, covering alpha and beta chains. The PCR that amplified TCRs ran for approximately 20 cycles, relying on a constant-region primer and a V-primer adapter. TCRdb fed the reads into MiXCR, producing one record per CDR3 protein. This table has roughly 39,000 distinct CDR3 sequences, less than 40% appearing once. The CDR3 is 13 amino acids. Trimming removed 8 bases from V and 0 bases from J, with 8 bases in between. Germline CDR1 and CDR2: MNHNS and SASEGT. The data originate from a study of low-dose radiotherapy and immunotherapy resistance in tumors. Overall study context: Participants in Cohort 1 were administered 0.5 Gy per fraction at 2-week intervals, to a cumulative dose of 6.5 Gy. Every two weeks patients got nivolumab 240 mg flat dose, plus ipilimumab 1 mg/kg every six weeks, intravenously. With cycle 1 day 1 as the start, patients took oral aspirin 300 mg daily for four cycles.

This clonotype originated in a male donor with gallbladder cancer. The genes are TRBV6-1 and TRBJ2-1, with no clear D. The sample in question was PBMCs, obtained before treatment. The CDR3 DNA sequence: TGTGCCAGCGGGGATAGCTCCTACAATGAGCAGTTCTTC. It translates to CASGDSSYNEQFF.